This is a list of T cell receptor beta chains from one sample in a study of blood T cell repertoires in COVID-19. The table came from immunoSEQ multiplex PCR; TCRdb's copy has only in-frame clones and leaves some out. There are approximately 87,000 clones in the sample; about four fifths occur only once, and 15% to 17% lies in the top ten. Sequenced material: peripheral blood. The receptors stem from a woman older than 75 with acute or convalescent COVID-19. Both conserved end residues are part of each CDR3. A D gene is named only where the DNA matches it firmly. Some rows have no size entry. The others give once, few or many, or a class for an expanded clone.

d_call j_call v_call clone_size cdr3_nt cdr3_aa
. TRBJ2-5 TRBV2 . TGTGCCAGCGGTGGTAAGACCCAGTACTTC CASGGKTQYF
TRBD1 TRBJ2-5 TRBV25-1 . TGTGCCAGCGGGGGACAGGGGGGGGAGACCCAGTACTTC CASGGQGGETQYF
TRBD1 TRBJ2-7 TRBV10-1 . TGCGCCAGCAGCCCCGGGACAGGTACCTACGAGCAGTACTTC CASSPGTGTYEQYF
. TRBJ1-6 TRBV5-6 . TGTGCCAGCAGCTTAATGGCAGAGCCGAGCGGGAAGGAGTCACCCCTCCACTTT CASSLMAEPSGKESPLHF
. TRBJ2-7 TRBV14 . TGTGCCAGCAGTCTCGGGTTTGGGTACGAGCAGTACTTC CASSLGFGYEQYF
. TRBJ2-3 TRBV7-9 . TGTGCCAGCAGCCGCGGACAGTTGGGTACGCAGTATTTT CASSRGQLGTQYF
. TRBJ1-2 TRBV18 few TGTGCCAGCTCACCAGAGCTCGGGAGAAGGGCGAAAGACTACACCTTC CASSPELGRRAKDYTF
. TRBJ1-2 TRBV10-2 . TGCGCCAGCCTCGGGACTCTTAACTATGGCTACACCTTC CASLGTLNYGYTF
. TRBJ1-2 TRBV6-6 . TGTGCCAGCAGTTTCCTCCCGGGGGTTTCAGACTATGGCTACACCTTC CASSFLPGVSDYGYTF
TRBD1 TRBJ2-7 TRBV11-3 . TGTGCCAGCAGCTTACAATGGACAGGGAGCTACGAGCAGTACTTC CASSLQWTGSYEQYF
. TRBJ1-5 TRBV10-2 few TGCGCCAGCAGCGAACAGGGTAATCAGCCCCAGCATTTT CASSEQGNQPQHF
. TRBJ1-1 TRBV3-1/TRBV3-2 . TGTGCCAGCAGCCAAGATCAGGAGAACACTGAAGCTTTCTTT CASSQDQENTEAFF
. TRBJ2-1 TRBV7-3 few TGTGCCAGCAGCTCCAATACGCGGGGAGGCCGTAACAATGAGCAGTTCTTC CASSSNTRGGRNNEQFF
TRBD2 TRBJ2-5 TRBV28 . TGTGCCAGCAGTTTATCGGCGGGGGGCCGAGAGACCCAGTACTTC CASSLSAGGRETQYF
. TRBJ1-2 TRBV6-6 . TGTGCCAGCAGCCCGGACAACGTCTATGGCTACACCTTC CASSPDNVYGYTF
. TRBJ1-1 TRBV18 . TGTGCCAGCTCACAGAGCCTGGACACTGAAGCTTTCTTT CASSQSLDTEAFF
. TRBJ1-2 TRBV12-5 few TGTGCTAGTGGTTTCGGCGGGGTAACGGACTATGGCTACACCTTC CASGFGGVTDYGYTF
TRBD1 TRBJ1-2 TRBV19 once TGTGCCAGTAGTACCGACCGACAGGGGGGCTACACCTTC CASSTDRQGGYTF
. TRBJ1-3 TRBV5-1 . TGCGCCAGCAGCTTGGCCGGACTCCAGCGTGGAAACACCATATATTTT CASSLAGLQRGNTIYF
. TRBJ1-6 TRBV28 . TGTGCCAGCACCAAAGGGGACTTAGGGGCTTCACCCCTCCACTTT CASTKGDLGASPLHF
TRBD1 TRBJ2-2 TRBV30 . TGTGCCTGGAGTGTTGCAGGGGGGAACACCGGGGAGCTGTTTTTT CAWSVAGGNTGELFF
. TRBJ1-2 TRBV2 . TGTGCCAGCAGCCGGTGGGCTAGCAACTATGGCTACACCTTC CASSRWASNYGYTF
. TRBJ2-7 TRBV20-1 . TGCAGTGCTAGTGGGCTTGCCCACGAGCAGTACTTC CSASGLAHEQYF
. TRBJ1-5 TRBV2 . TGTGCCAGCAGAGACAGGAGAAATCAGCCCCAGCATTTT CASRDRRNQPQHF
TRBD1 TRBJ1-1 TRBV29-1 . TGCAGCGTTGGAGGGACAGGGAGTACTGAAGCTTTCTTT CSVGGTGSTEAFF
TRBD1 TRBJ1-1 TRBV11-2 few TGTGCCAGCAGCCCCGGGACAGGGCGCACTGAAGCTTTCTTT CASSPGTGRTEAFF
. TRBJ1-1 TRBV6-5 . TGTGCCAGCAATCCTCCCGGGCGGGCTGAAGCTTTCTTT CASNPPGRAEAFF
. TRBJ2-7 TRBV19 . TGTGCCAGTAGTATAGGGGGGCAGGGGTTCTCCTACGAGCAGTACTTC CASSIGGQGFSYEQYF
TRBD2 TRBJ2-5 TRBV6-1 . TGTGCCAGCAGTGCATCTAGCGGGGGACGCCAAGAGACCCAGTACTTC CASSASSGGRQETQYF
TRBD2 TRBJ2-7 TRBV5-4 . TGTGCCAGCAGCTTTCTAAGCGGGGGGAACCACGAGCAGTACTTC CASSFLSGGNHEQYF
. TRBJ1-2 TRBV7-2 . TGTGCCAGCAGCCCCCGGGAGGGGAAGGGCGGTGGCTACACCTTC CASSPREGKGGGYTF
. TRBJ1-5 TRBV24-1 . TGTGCCACCAGTGAGAGAGACAATCAGCCCCAGCATTTT CATSERDNQPQHF
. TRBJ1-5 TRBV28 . TGTGCCAGCAGTTTGCCGGTACAGGGAGACGTCGGGAGCAATCAGCCCCAGCATTTT CASSLPVQGDVGSNQPQHF
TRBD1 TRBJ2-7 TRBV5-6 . TGTGCCAGCAGCGGGGACAGGGGAGGCTACGAGCAGTACTTC CASSGDRGGYEQYF
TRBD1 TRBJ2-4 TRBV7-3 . TGTGCCAGCAGCTCAGTCCCGGGACAGGGGGCCAAAAACATTCAGTACTTC CASSSVPGQGAKNIQYF
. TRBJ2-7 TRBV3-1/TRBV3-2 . TGTGCCAGCAGCAACCCGAAAGAGGGACCGAGATTTTACGGGGACACTTCATTCTACGAGCAGTACTTC CASSNPKEGPRFYGDTSFYEQYF
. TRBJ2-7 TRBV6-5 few TGTGCCAGCAGTTACTCTGCGCAGGGGGGCTCCTACGAGCAGTACTTC CASSYSAQGGSYEQYF
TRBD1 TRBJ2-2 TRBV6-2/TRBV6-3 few TGTGCCAGCAGCCCCGGGGACAGGGGTAACACCGGGGAGCTGTTTTTT CASSPGDRGNTGELFF
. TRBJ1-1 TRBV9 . TGTGCCAGCAGCGTAGATCAGAACACTGAAGCTTTCTTT CASSVDQNTEAFF
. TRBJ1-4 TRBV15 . TGTGCCACCAGCAGAGGGCAGATAACAACTAATGAAAAACTGTTTTTT CATSRGQITTNEKLFF
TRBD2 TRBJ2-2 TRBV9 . TGTGCCAGCAGCGTAGGGGGAGCGGGGATAACTGCCGGGGAGCTGTTTTTT CASSVGGAGITAGELFF